Shown below are 9 T cell receptor beta chains from a single sample sequenced in a study of shared clonotypes between healthy human individuals. The table came from immunoSEQ multiplex PCR; TCRdb's copy has only in-frame clones and leaves some out. The sample lists about 2 million clones; 85% to 95% were seen once. The sample comprised naive CD4+ T cells sorted from blood. Described subset: CD45RA+ positively selected. The receptors were gathered from a man between 18 and 35 years old in good health.

The rearrangement joins TRBV10-3 to TRBJ2-7; no reliable D call. The CDR3 has 14 residues. Germline CDR1 and CDR2: ENHRY and SYGVKD. The V end lost 1 base, the J end lost 2 bases, and 9 bases lay between the germline ends. CDR3 coding DNA: TGTGCCATCAGTGAGTTTTCACCTACCTACGAGCAGTACTTC. Amino acids: CAISEFSPTYEQYF.

This clone was observed once. The same CDR3 arises from other DNA sequences in this sample as well. This chain uses TRBV25-1 with TRBJ2-3; D gene uncertain. The CDR3 length is 13 residues. V was cut by 1 base and J by 1 base, with 3 bases left in between. Germline loops: CDR1 MGHDK, CDR2 SYGVNS. The CDR3 sequence is CASSESGTDTQYF. The CDR3 DNA follows: TGTGCCAGCAGTGAATCGGGCACAGATACGCAGTATTTT. Full variable domain (remainder filled in from reference TRBV25-1 and TRBJ2-3): EADIYQTPRYLVIGTGKKITLECSQTMGHDKMYWYQQDPGMELHLIHYSYGVNSTEKGDLSSESTVSRIRTEHFPLTLESARPSHTSQYLCASSESGTDTQYFGPGTRLTVL.

The chain couples TRBV5-1 to TRBJ2-3; no reliable D call. Trimming took 3 bases from V and 2 from J, leaving 7 bases between them. Germline V gene lookup returns CDR1 SGHRS and CDR2 YFSETQ. The CDR3 has 13 residues. CDR3 DNA sequence: TGCGCCAGCAGCTGGACCAACACAGATACGCAGTATTTT. This gives the protein CASSWTNTDTQYF.

The chain employs TRBV2 and TRBJ2-7; D gene uncertain. Trimming removed 5 bases at V and 9 bases at J, with 14 bases between. This CDR3 is built from 12 residues. Germline CDR1 and CDR2: SNHLY and FYNNEI. Here the CDR3 DNA reads TGTGCCAGCAGTCTCGAGCCTTCGGGGCAGTACTTC. Its translation: CASSLEPSGQYF.

Of note for this clone: Other DNA variants within this sample encode the same CDR3. The CDR3 loop reads CASSRTGTNSPLHF. The CDR3 bases are TGTGCCAGCAGCCGGACAGGGACAAATTCACCCCTCCACTTT. The chain couples TRBV6-5 to TRBJ1-6, with 8 positions matching TRBD1. Germline CDR1 and CDR2: MNHEY and SVGAGI. The junction had 5 bases not matched to a gene; V was cut back by 6 bases and J by 7 bases. The CDR3 is made up of 14 amino acids.

The J gene is TRBJ2-1, the V gene TRBV5-6; the match to TRBD2 covers 12 bases. This CDR3 region has 17 residues. From germline, CDR1 is SGHDT and CDR2 YYEEEE. V lost 4 bases and J lost 2; bases outside the gene matches: 7. The DNA for the CDR3 is TGTGCCAGCAGCGTGACTAGCGGGAGTAACGCCTACAATGAGCAGTTCTTC. This codes for CASSVTSGSNAYNEQFF.

Here the CDR3 reads CASTGVREKLFF. CDR3 DNA: TGTGCCAGCACTGGGGTGAGGGAAAAACTGTTTTTT. The V call is TRBV5-4, the J call TRBJ1-4; D unresolved. Deletions cut 6 bases from V and 8 bases from J, with 11 bases between. CDR3 length equals 12 residues. The germline V gene encodes CDR1 SGHNT and CDR2 YYREEE (reference sequence).

Only one count was recorded for this clone. The rearrangement joins TRBV6-5 to TRBJ1-2; TRBD1 is a possible D gene (5 bases). Germline V CDR1 and CDR2: MNHEY, SVGAGI. Trimming left V 5 bases short and J 6 bases short, with 10 bases between. CDR3 length equals 12 residues. DNA of the CDR3: TGTGCCAGCAGTCGGGACGGGAATGGCTACACCTTC. The encoded protein is CASSRDGNGYTF.

The chain is built from TRBV29-1 and TRBJ2-1; D possibly corresponds to TRBD1 (6 bases). This CDR3 spans 15 amino acids. Trimming removed 7 bases at V and 7 bases at J, with 23 bases between. Germline V CDR1 and CDR2: SQVTM, ANQGSEA. The CDR3 DNA follows: TGCAGCGCTAGGCCCCCAGGCATCCAGGGGAATGAGCAGTTCTTC. It translates to CSARPPGIQGNEQFF.